What follows describes a single T cell receptor beta chain. Its recognized antigen is unknown. The read ends 3 residues shy of where the CDR3 ends; the end is completed using the germline J gene. This sample was taken from a study of T cells in women clearing cervical HPV infection (dated by TCRdb to about 2018). Regarding the research as a whole: The cases were 25 women with histologically confirmed HPV16-related CIN3 or worse, and 2 of these cases were invasive cancers. As quality controls, five blinded duplicates were added to each group, bringing the total to about 60 samples made up of roughly 50 participants and ten or so replicates. Cases had a median age of almost 35 years and controls had a median age of approximately 37, with no significant differences in baseline characteristics. Case blood was taken at the visit when the lesion was first identified, whereas control blood was taken when infection was no longer detected. Cases and controls were matched on age within five years and on year of sample collection. The controls were about 26 women whose single incident HPV16 infection cleared within 12 months with no development of precancer or cancer. In the parent cohort, about 10,000 women aged 18 or older were enrolled in Guanacaste, Costa Rica, during about 1993 to 1995 and then followed for six to eight years. Since HLA typing was available for only a few women, HLA type could not be ruled out as a confounder. The exploratory proof-of-principle case-control study was nested within the Guanacaste HPV Natural History Study in Costa Rica and compared TCR repertoires across cervical HPV16 outcomes. Among cases, blood sampling came a median of nearly 150 days after lesion detection, with an interquartile range of about 90 to 220 days.

Every participant had a single incident cervical HPV16 infection, and prevalent HPV16 infections were excluded. Cervical HPV DNA was detected with MY09/MY11 PCR, and genotyping was done with dot-blot hybridization. Roughly 16 mL of heparinized blood were centrifuged, and the buffy coat was split into aliquots, frozen at -30 degrees C, and then kept at -80 degrees C. Genomic DNA was extracted from buffy coat specimens using QIAGEN kits. After removal of 4 bases from V and 0 bases from J, the junction retains 10 bases not matched to a gene. From cysteine to phenylalanine, the CDR3 is 17 amino acids long. The 42 bases shown cover part of the CDR3, and their frame starts at base 1. The CDR1 and CDR2 encoded by the germline V gene are LGHNA and YNFKEQ. What the study reported, not specific to this receptor: T-cell numbers per sample were unknown, so richness differences could reflect varying T-cell content rather than repertoire biology. Whether associations preceded infection or resulted from infection could not be shown with the cross-sectional design, and effector/memory subsets and HPV-specific T cells were not isolated. Cases were distinguished from controls with an estimated AUC of about 0.78 by random forest classifiers combining richness and V gene abundances. TRBV6-7 relative abundance was lower in cases than in controls (roughly 0.12% versus 0.15%; Bonferroni P = 0.0008). Across sequencing depths, CIN3+ cases showed significantly higher TCR repertoire richness than controls, but evenness did not differ between the groups.

The immunoSEQ assay used multiplex PCR to amplify TCR beta CDR3 regions from an average of about 1,200 ng of genomic DNA per sample. The assay corrected primer bias using a complete synthetic TCR repertoire to establish an amplification baseline. Amplicons were sequenced on the Illumina platform. As for the original processing: Sequences were error-corrected by clustering with frequency ratios and a modified nearest-neighbor algorithm and were then analyzed in the immunoSEQ Analyzer with IMGT gene definitions. TCR richness and evenness were averaged over 20 rarefaction repeats at each rarefaction depth, excluding samples with fewer sequences than the depth. V, D and J gene relative abundances were compared between groups with Wilcoxon rank sum tests, applying FDR correction. An intraclass correlation of around 96% for TCR richness and an average of 76.4% across approximately 63 gene segments were obtained from the blinded duplicates. The clones in this table, taken by TCRdb from immuneACCESS, are in-frame only. Not every clone is retained; where verified, under half of the shortfall comes from an unresolved V gene, and the cause of the rest is unknown. D and trimming come from the DNA, and the V and J calls and clone size come from that table. This sample's table lists some 23,000 clones. Around 24% of the sample belongs to the ten largest clones.

The chain couples TRBV4-2 to TRBJ2-7; 9 junctional bases match TRBD2. The sample taken for sequencing was blood buffy coat. The TCR was taken from a woman aged 18-69 years with a cervical HPV16 infection that either progressed to CIN3+ or cleared (not recorded which). The part of the CDR3 DNA that was read is TGTGCCAGCAGCCCGACGGGAGCGGGAGGTTTCTCCTACGAG. Translation gives CASSPTGAGGFSYE. The full-length CDR3 reads as CASSPTGAGGFSYEQYF.